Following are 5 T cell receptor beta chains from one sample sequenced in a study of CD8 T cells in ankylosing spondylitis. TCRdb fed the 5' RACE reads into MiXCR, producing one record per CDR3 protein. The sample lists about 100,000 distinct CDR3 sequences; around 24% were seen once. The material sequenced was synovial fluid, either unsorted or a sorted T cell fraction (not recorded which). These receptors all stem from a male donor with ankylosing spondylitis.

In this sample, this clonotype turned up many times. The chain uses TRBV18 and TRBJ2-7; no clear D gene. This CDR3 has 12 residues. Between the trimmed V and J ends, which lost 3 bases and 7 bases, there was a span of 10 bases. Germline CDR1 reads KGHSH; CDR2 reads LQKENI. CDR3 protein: CASSPTALEQYF. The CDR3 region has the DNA TGTGCCAGCTCACCGACTGCCCTGGAGCAGTACTTC.

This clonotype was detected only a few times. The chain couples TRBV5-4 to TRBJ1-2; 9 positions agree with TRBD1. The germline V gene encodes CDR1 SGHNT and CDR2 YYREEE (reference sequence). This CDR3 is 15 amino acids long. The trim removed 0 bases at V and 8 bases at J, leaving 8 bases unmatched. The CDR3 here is CASSLGTQGAQGYTF. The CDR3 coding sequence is TGTGCCAGCAGCTTGGGGACACAGGGGGCTCAGGGCTACACCTTC.

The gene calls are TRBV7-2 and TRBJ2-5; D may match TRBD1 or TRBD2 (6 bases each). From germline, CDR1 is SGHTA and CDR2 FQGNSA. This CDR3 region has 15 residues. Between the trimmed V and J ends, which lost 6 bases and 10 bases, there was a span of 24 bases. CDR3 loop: CASRIGGPPAVGQYF. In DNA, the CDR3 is TGTGCCAGCAGGATTGGGGGGCCCCCTGCGGTTGGCCAGTACTTC. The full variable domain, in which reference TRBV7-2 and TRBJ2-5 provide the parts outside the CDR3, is GAGVSQSPSNKVTEKGKDVELRCDPISGHTALYWYRQSLGQGLEFLIYFQGNSAPDKSGLPSDRFSAERTGGSVSTLTIQRTQQEDSAVYLCASRIGGPPAVGQYFGPGTRLLVL.

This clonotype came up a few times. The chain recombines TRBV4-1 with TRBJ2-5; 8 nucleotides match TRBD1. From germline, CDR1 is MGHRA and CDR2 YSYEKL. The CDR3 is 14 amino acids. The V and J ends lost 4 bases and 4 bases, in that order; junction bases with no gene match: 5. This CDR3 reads CASSRPGQGETQYF. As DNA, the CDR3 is TGCGCCAGCAGCCGACCCGGACAGGGAGAGACCCAGTACTTC.

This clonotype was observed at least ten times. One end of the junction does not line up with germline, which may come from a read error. For the CDR3, the DNA is TGTGCCTGCAGTCCGACCCCCGGGACTAGCGGTTTATTGCGGGAGACCCAGTACTTC. Residues: CACSPTPGTSGLLRETQYF. The V call is TRBV12-3 or TRBV12-4, the J call TRBJ2-5, with 11 bases lining up with TRBD2. The CDR3 totals 19 residues.